The 22 T cell receptor beta chains in this list originate from one sample, sequenced in a study of early T cells in non-severe SARS-CoV-2 infection. TCRdb fed the 5' RACE reads into MiXCR, producing one record per CDR3 protein. The sample has about 92,000 distinct CDR3 sequences, approximately 17% seen once. Sequences were obtained from whole blood. The receptor source for this set is an adult who was a healthcare worker with PCR-confirmed SARS-CoV-2 infection or an uninfected control (not recorded which).

The chain couples TRBV12-3 or TRBV12-4 to TRBJ1-1; TRBD1 matches 10 bases. With V trimmed by 7 bases and J by 4 bases, 18 bases remained unmatched. This CDR3 comprises 18 residues. The chain's CDR3 is CASKIYRDRGNYSTEAFF. In DNA, the CDR3 is TGTGCCAGCAAGATATACAGGGACAGGGGAAATTATAGCACTGAAGCTTTCTTT.

This clonotype was observed a few times. The chain uses TRBV3-1 and TRBJ2-1; D might be TRBD2 (5 bases). The V end lost 4 bases, the J end lost 1 base, and 14 bases lay between the germline ends. The CDR3 has 16 amino acids. Germline V CDR1 and CDR2: LGHDT, YNNKEL (reference sequence). DNA for the CDR3: TGTGCCAGCAGCCCACGGGGAGCAAGTTCCTACAATGAGCAGTTCTTC. As protein: CASSPRGASSYNEQFF.

This clonotype has more than one count but fewer than ten. The chain combines TRBV11-2 with TRBJ2-7; D not certain. CDR3 length equals 14 residues. Germline CDR1 and CDR2: SGHAT and FQNNGV. Trimming took 2 bases from V and 5 from J, leaving 13 bases between them. The CDR3 bases are TGTGCCAGCAGCTTACTTCGCCACCTCCACGAGCAGTACTTC. It translates to CASSLLRHLHEQYF.

V is TRBV7-8 and J is TRBJ1-2; TRBD1 matches at 7 bases. V lost 5 bases and J lost 3; bases outside the gene matches: 3. The length of the CDR3 is 13 residues. Germline V CDR1 and CDR2: SGHVS, FQNEAQ. The DNA for the CDR3 is TGTGCCAGCAGCATTACAGGGGACTATGGCTACACCTTC. Translating gives CASSITGDYGYTF.

J is TRBJ1-3 and V is TRBV6-6, with TRBD1 as a possible D gene (5 bases). With 3 bases removed from V and 0 bases from J, the gap between germline ends came to 9 bases. The CDR3 length is 15 residues. Germline V CDR1 and CDR2: MNHNY, SVGAGI (reference sequence). This chain's CDR3 is CASSYQGGSGNTIYF. The CDR3 DNA follows: TGTGCCAGCAGTTATCAGGGTGGCTCTGGAAACACCATATATTTT.

This clonotype was counted many times. Here the CDR3 DNA reads TGTGCCAGCAGTTGGGGCCCTTACGTGGCAGGGTTGACCGGGAACACCGGGGAGCTGTTTTTT. Its protein product is CASSWGPYVAGLTGNTGELFF. The rearrangement uses TRBV27 and TRBJ2-2; the D gene is possibly TRBD1 (5 bases). This CDR3 has 21 residues. In germline, CDR1 is MNHEY, CDR2 SMNVEV (reference sequence). Trimming shortened V by 4 bases and J by 1 base, and 28 bases separated the two germline ends.

The sample holds a few counts of this clonotype. The chain has TRBV15 and TRBJ1-5; D might be TRBD1 (5 bases). V lost 5 bases and J lost 4, with 12 bases in between. This CDR3 is built from 14 residues. Germline loops: CDR1 LNHNV, CDR2 YYDKDF (reference sequence). CDR3 nucleotides: TGTGCCACCAGCTCCAGGGTCTCGAATCAGCCCCAGCATTTT. This encodes CATSSRVSNQPQHF.

V is TRBV5-1 and J is TRBJ2-2; D call uncertain. The CDR3 has 16 residues. The germline V and J ends were trimmed by 3 bases and 1 base, with 13 bases remaining between them. Germline CDR1 reads SGHRS; CDR2 reads YFSETQ. CDR3: CASSWTSGQNTGELFF. The CDR3 DNA sequence: TGCGCCAGCAGCTGGACCTCTGGCCAGAACACCGGGGAGCTGTTTTTT.

The genes are TRBV7-2 and TRBJ2-7; tentatively, D is TRBD1 (5 bases). The germline V gene encodes CDR1 SGHTA and CDR2 FQGNSA. The CDR3 is 13 amino acids. The V and J ends lost 3 bases and 6 bases respectively, with 12 bases between them. CDR3 sequence: CASSFTGTGEQYF. CDR3 in DNA: TGTGCCAGCAGCTTCACAGGCACTGGCGAGCAGTACTTC.

This clonotype was recorded at least ten times. The V and J genes are TRBV10-2 and TRBJ2-3; 10 bases align to TRBD2. Trimming at V came to 9 bases and at J to 3 bases, leaving 9 bases not matched to a gene. This CDR3 region has 15 residues. Germline CDR1 is WSHSY and CDR2 is SAAADI. The CDR3 DNA is TGCGCCAGTCGACCCCCGGGACTAGCGACAGATACGCAGTATTTT. Translation: CASRPPGLATDTQYF.

CDR3 residues: CSVGLGVGTDTQYF. The CDR3, as DNA: TGCAGCGTTGGTTTAGGAGTTGGCACAGATACGCAGTATTTT. J is TRBJ2-3 and V is TRBV29-1; no definite D call. The CDR3 totals 14 residues. The germline V gene encodes CDR1 SQVTM and CDR2 ANQGSEA. Trimming took off 4 bases at V and 1 base at J, with 12 bases between the two ends.

This clonotype was seen a handful of times. This rearrangement joins TRBV28 to TRBJ2-5; D perhaps matches TRBD2 (7 bases). V lost 2 bases and J lost 6, with 19 bases in between. The CDR3 has 16 amino acids. The germline V gene encodes CDR1 MDHEN and CDR2 SYDVKM. CDR3 loop: CASSLGGAGGLKTQYF. The CDR3 nucleotides are TGTGCCAGCAGTTTAGGGGGGGCGGGTGGTTTAAAGACCCAGTACTTC.

This clonotype was counted many times. The CDR3 coding sequence is TGTGCCAGCAGTTCAGGGGGAGTCTCTGGAAACACCATATATTTT. Protein sequence: CASSSGGVSGNTIYF. The J gene is TRBJ1-3, the V gene TRBV28; TRBD1 aligns across 7 bases. Trimming at V came to 4 bases and at J to 0 bases, leaving 3 bases not matched to a gene. The length of the CDR3 is 15 residues. The germline gives CDR1 MDHEN, CDR2 SYDVKM.

V usage is TRBV5-1 and J usage is TRBJ2-7, with D unclear. V lost 2 bases and J lost 0, with 9 bases in between. The germline V gene encodes CDR1 SGHRS and CDR2 YFSETQ. This CDR3 spans 14 amino acids. This chain's CDR3 is CASSLGQSSYEQYF. DNA for the CDR3: TGCGCCAGCAGCTTAGGCCAGAGCTCCTACGAGCAGTACTTC.

This clonotype has only a few counts. This chain connects TRBV7-9 to TRBJ1-2; D is possibly TRBD1 (5 bases). Trimming cost V 5 bases and J 5 bases, with 18 bases left between them. Germline assignment: CDR1 SEHNR and CDR2 FQNEAQ (reference sequence). The CDR3 has 15 amino acids. CDR3 coding DNA: TGTGCCAGCAGCGAAGATTCTCAGGGACCGTATGGCTACACCTTC. Translated: CASSEDSQGPYGYTF.

This clonotype was seen more than once but under ten times. J is TRBJ2-2 and V is TRBV5-8; D unclear. The germline CDR1 and CDR2 sequences are SGHTS and YDEGEE. V was trimmed by 2 bases and J by 1 base, leaving 18 bases between them. This CDR3 contains 18 residues. The CDR3 is CASSFKDERGLNTGELFF. The CDR3 bases are TGTGCCAGCAGCTTCAAGGATGAGAGAGGCTTGAACACCGGGGAGCTGTTTTTT.

This sequence joins TRBV2 and TRBJ2-3; D is uncertain. The V gene's germline CDR1 is SNHLY and CDR2 FYNNEI. CDR3 length equals 11 residues. Trimming pared 5 bases from V and 4 bases from J, leaving 4 bases between. The CDR3 spells CASSWSDTQYF. In DNA form, the CDR3 reads TGTGCCAGCAGTTGGTCAGATACGCAGTATTTT.

This clonotype has ten or more counts. The genes are TRBV27 and TRBJ1-2; the D is unclear. This CDR3 has 13 residues. Germline values: CDR1 MNHEY, CDR2 SMNVEV (reference sequence). Between the trimmed V and J ends, which lost 0 bases and 6 bases, there was a span of 8 bases. The CDR3 loop reads CASSLSFGHGYTF. The CDR3 nucleotides are TGTGCCAGCAGTTTATCCTTCGGGCATGGCTACACCTTC.

The V call is TRBV7-8, the J call TRBJ2-2; D is unresolved. The germline gives CDR1 SGHVS, CDR2 FQNEAQ. CDR3 length: 15 residues. V lost 3 bases, J lost 3 bases, and 11 bases lay in between. This CDR3 is CASSLSRLYTGELFF. The CDR3 DNA reads TGTGCCAGCAGCTTGAGCAGGCTTTACACCGGGGAGCTGTTTTTT.

This clonotype was counted a few times. The CDR3, as DNA: TGCAGTGCTAGGGGGACTAGCCTCCGTCCCCTCACAGATACGCAGTATTTT. Its translation is CSARGTSLRPLTDTQYF. The chain employs TRBV20-1 and TRBJ2-3; 9 positions agree with TRBD2. V lost 3 bases and J lost 2; bases outside the gene matches: 12. The length of the CDR3 is 17 residues. From germline, CDR1 is DFQATT and CDR2 SNEGSKA (reference sequence).

This clonotype was observed a handful of times. This sequence joins TRBV6-1 and TRBJ2-5; tentatively, D is TRBD2 (5 bases). Per germline, CDR1 MNHNS and CDR2 SASEGT. V was shortened by 10 bases and J by 4 bases, with 22 bases between the two germline ends. The CDR3 is 15 residues long. CDR3 residues: CATADLDGNGETQYF. CDR3 DNA sequence: TGTGCCACCGCCGACTTGGACGGGAATGGAGAGACCCAGTACTTC.

V is TRBV6-1 and J is TRBJ1-1; D perhaps matches TRBD1 (6 bases). Trimming left V 6 bases short and J 5 bases short, with 16 bases between. This CDR3 spans 14 amino acids. Germline values: CDR1 MNHNS, CDR2 SASEGT. The CDR3 DNA is TGTGCCAGCAGATACAGGGTCCCCAGGACTGAAGCTTTCTTT. It specifies CASRYRVPRTEAFF.